Sequencing of this T cell receptor beta chain was carried out in a study of response to subunit inactivated influenza vaccine. Deletions cut 7 bases from V and 2 bases from J, with 15 bases between. The CDR3 loop spans 14 amino acids. The germline V gene has CDR1 SNHLY and CDR2 FYNNEI. MiXCR, applied by TCRdb to the RT-PCR reads, yields one record per CDR3 protein. The sample gives around 480,000 distinct CDR3 sequences, approximately 17% of which show up once; roughly 3% is in the top ten. This TCR was recovered from a man aged 50-75 years who received an inactivated influenza vaccine. V and J are TRBV2 and TRBJ2-7; tentative D call: TRBD2 (5 bases). The material was CD4+ T cells sorted from PBMCs, obtained less than 25 months after vaccination. CDR3 nucleotides: TGTGCCAGCACCCGAGGACTCGATCCCTACGAGCAGTACTTC. Amino acids: CASTRGLDPYEQYF.